This T cell receptor beta chain came from a study of cytomegalovirus exposure and HLA in healthy donors. As to this clone: Its antigen is not identified.

The PCR employed 60 Vbeta primers together with 13 Jbeta primers. Sequenced by immunoSEQ multiplex PCR; TCRdb stores in-frame clones only, minus some. The table shows about 140,000 clones, with around 81% occurring only once. Notes on the study in general: It was shown in a later analysis that HLA-associated TCR beta chains were more clonally expanded than other, equally common chains. In a later analysis, at a false discovery rate of 0.05, some 17,000 TCR beta sequences were associated with HLA alleles. When presence/absence was analysed, sequencing depth was taken to be roughly uniform across donors. The listing of roughly 160 TCR beta chains classed them as cytomegalovirus-associated.

This CDR3 is 16 amino acids long. The germline V gene has CDR1 SGHRS and CDR2 YFSETQ. V shed 7 bases, J shed 7 bases, and the junction held 9 bases outside the gene matches. The chain combines TRBV5-1 with TRBJ2-2; the match to TRBD2 covers 14 bases. Specimen: PBMCs. This receptor was taken from a man aged 50 to 59 in good health and CMV-seronegative. The CDR3 DNA is TGCGCCAGCCGTTCCGGGACTAGCGGGAGCTTCGGGGAGCTGTTTTTT. Protein product: CASRSGTSGSFGELFF.